The T cell receptor (beta chain) described here comes from a study of T cell responses to AZD1222 COVID-19 vaccine. Some clones are missing from TCRdb's copy, which holds only in-frame ones; the method was immunoSEQ multiplex PCR. The repertoire holds 140,000 to 150,000 clones, around 93% seen once, with about 9.1% in the top ten. CDR3 length equals 14 residues. Looked up from germline, CDR1 is SGHRS and CDR2 is YFSETQ. Trimming removed 0 bases from V and 8 bases from J, with 14 bases in between. This sequence was found in an adult in good health. The J gene is TRBJ1-2, the V gene TRBV5-1, with a weak D call TRBD1 (5 bases). The material sequenced was peripheral blood, taken on day 0 of AZD1222 vaccination. DNA for the CDR3: TGCGCCAGCAGCTTGGCCCCTGGGGGATCCGGCTACACCTTC. Its translation is CASSLAPGGSGYTF. Based on the CDR3 plus reference TRBV5-1 and TRBJ1-2, the full variable domain is KAGVTQTPRYLIKTRGQQVTLSCSPISGHRSVSWYQQTPGQGLQFLFEYFSETQRNKGNFPGRFSGRQFSNSRSEMNVSTLELGDSALYLCASSLAPGGSGYTFGSGTRLTVV.